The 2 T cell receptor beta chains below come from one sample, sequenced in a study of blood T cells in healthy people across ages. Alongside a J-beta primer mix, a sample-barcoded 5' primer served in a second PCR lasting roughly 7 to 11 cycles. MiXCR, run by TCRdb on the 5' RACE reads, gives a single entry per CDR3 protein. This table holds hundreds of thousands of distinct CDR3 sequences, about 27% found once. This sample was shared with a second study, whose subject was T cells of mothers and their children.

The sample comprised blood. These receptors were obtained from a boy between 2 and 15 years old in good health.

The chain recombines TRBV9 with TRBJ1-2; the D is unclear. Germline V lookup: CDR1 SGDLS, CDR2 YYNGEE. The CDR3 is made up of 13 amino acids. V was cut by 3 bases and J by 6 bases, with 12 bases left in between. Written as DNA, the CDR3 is TGTGCCAGCAGCGCACAACCCACGGATGGCTACACCTTC. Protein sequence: CASSAQPTDGYTF.

The CDR3 nucleotides are TGCGCCAGCAGCTCCCGCGGGCGGGGAGACGCCAAAGAGACCCAGTACTTC. It translates to CASSSRGRGDAKETQYF. The chain uses TRBV5-1 and TRBJ2-5, with TRBD2 as a possible D gene (6 bases). The germline CDR1 and CDR2 sequences are SGHRS and YFSETQ. V lost 3 bases and J lost 3, with 21 bases in between. There are 17 residues in the CDR3.